Listed below are T cell receptor beta chains from one sample, sequenced in a study of blood T cell repertoires in COVID-19. TCRdb's copy holds only in-frame clones and misses some; the assay was immunoSEQ multiplex PCR. This sample has some 220,000 clones, with around 85% found just once. Sequencing was performed on peripheral blood. The receptor set was obtained from a woman aged 55-70 years with active or convalescent COVID-19. The conserved cysteine and the conserved F or W are not part of the CDR3 here. The order of the fields is J gene, clone size, D gene, V gene, CDR3 length, CDR3 protein. A D gene is named only where the DNA matches it firmly. Where a row states a size, it is once, few, many or the class of an expanded clone; other rows omit it.

>TRBJ2-1|NA|TRBD2|TRBV6-2/TRBV6-3|13
ASRPTSGRHNEQF
>TRBJ2-1|NA|TRBD2|TRBV11-2|14
ASRTFLAGDYNEQF
>TRBJ1-1|NA|NA|TRBV19|13
ASSPRGRLNTEAF
>TRBJ1-2|NA|TRBD1|TRBV11-2|12
ASSRGQAVYGYT
>TRBJ2-1|NA|NA|TRBV10-3|12
AIATGLFYNEQF
>TRBJ1-5|NA|NA|TRBV6-5|11
ASRQDISQPQH
>TRBJ2-1|NA|NA|TRBV19|11
ASTGGNTPKWF
>TRBJ1-3|NA|NA|TRBV5-4|13
ASRLSGSSGNTIY
>TRBJ2-1|once|TRBD2|TRBV11-3|17
ASSLAWASGRARYNEQF
>TRBJ2-3|NA|TRBD2|TRBV11-3|12
ASSLLREADTQY
>TRBJ1-2|NA|NA|TRBV7-8|14
ASSSGQTDSNYGYT
>TRBJ2-7|once|NA|TRBV6-5|11
ASGRESSYEQY
>TRBJ2-1|once|TRBD2|TRBV14|12
ASSLSGIYNEQF
>TRBJ2-5|NA|TRBD2|TRBV5-4|11
ASTSKRDETQY